This TCR beta chain derives from a study of T-cell reconstitution after alpha-beta-depleted transplantation in children. Unique molecular identifiers were used in preparing the TCRbeta library. One entry per CDR3 protein results from TCRdb running MiXCR on the PCR reads. The sample lists about 230,000 distinct CDR3 sequences, about a tenth seen once, with about 30% in the top ten. This clonotype was observed at least ten times. What it binds is not known. The CDR3 is made up of 16 amino acids. With V trimmed by 6 bases and J by 2 bases, 10 bases remained unmatched. Germline loops: CDR1 DFQATT, CDR2 SNEGSKA (reference sequence). Findings of the study overall: Expanded clones from the graft, numbering several hundred, reportedly supplied alpha-beta T cells about two months after transplant.

This chain connects TRBV20-1 to TRBJ1-5; TRBD1 agrees at 10 bases. This sequence originates from a child under three years old with acute myeloid leukemia, due to receive a stem cell transplant. Sample: PBMCs, taken before TCRalphabeta/CD19-depleted stem cell transplant. This CDR3 reads CSAKRPGTGGNQPQHF. The CDR3 DNA reads as TGCAGTGCCAAAAGACCCGGGACAGGGGGCAATCAGCCCCAGCATTTT.